Listed here are 4 T cell receptor beta chains from one sample, sequenced in a study of blood T cell repertoires in COVID-19. The table came from immunoSEQ multiplex PCR; TCRdb's copy has only in-frame clones and leaves some out. In the table there are about 190,000 clones, about three quarters of which are singletons. Sequencing used peripheral blood. The source of these receptors is a woman aged 70 to 79 with acute or convalescent COVID-19.

CDR3 bases: TGTGCCAGCAGCTTTTGGTACACCCTCCAAGAGACCCAGTACTTC. It codes for CASSFWYTLQETQYF. The chain joins TRBV5-8 to TRBJ2-5; no reliable D call. The V gene's germline CDR1 is SGHTS and CDR2 YDEGEE. Between the trimmed V and J ends, which lost 2 bases and 1 base, there was a span of 12 bases. The CDR3 totals 15 residues.

The chain employs TRBV21-1 and TRBJ2-5; TRBD2 is the table's D call and was not checked against the DNA. TRBV21-1 is tagged as a pseudogene. This CDR3 region has 16 residues. The CDR3: CASSSRTSGSTETQYF. The DNA of the CDR3 is TGTGCCAGCAGCTCGAGGACTAGCGGGAGTACAGAGACCCAGTACTTC.

This clone showed up just a few times. J is TRBJ2-7 and V is TRBV5-8; unclear D gene. The CDR3 covers 15 residues. The V gene lost 1 base and the J gene lost 6 bases, with 17 bases spanning the gap. CDR1 is SGHTS and CDR2 is YDEGEE in the germline V gene. CDR3: CASSLPGGPSGEQYF. The CDR3 nucleotides read TGTGCCAGCAGCTTGCCGGGTGGTCCGTCGGGCGAGCAGTACTTC.

The chain joins TRBV12-5 to TRBJ1-1; TRBD1 aligns across 7 bases. The CDR3 is 14 amino acids. Per the germline V gene, CDR1 is LGHNT and CDR2 is FRNRAP. V was clipped by 2 bases and J by 6 bases; unmatched bases: 6. CDR3 nucleotides: TGTGCTAGTGGTTTGCCATTACAGGGGTCTGAAGCTTTCTTT. This gives the protein CASGLPLQGSEAFF.